This T cell receptor beta chain originates from a study of T cells in tuberculosis. Sorting used thawed, overnight-rested PBMC stained with anti-CD3, a viability dye and GMM-loaded CD1B tetramer. CD1B tetramers were loaded with Rhodococcus equi-derived C32 glucose monomycolate. Per germline, CDR1 LGHNA and CDR2 YSLEER. After removal of 2 bases from V and 5 bases from J, the junction contained 2 bases not matched to a gene. The CDR3 runs to 14 residues. Sequencing of TCR-alpha and TCR-beta chains was unpaired. Measured with immunoSEQ multiplex PCR; TCRdb has only the in-frame clones, and not every one. The sample includes 55,000 to 60,000 clones, roughly 87% of them seen just once.

The chain is built from TRBV4-3 and TRBJ2-1; 8 bases align to TRBD2. This clonotype originated in an adult woman with latent tuberculosis. Sequenced sample: CD1b-GMM tetramer-negative cells sorted from PBMCs. The CDR3 DNA is TGCGCCAGCAGCCAACTGGGACTAGACAATGAGCAGTTCTTC. Translating gives CASSQLGLDNEQFF.